The 15 T cell receptor beta chains below come from one sample, sequenced in a study of blood T cell repertoires in COVID-19 (dated by TCRdb to about 2020). Libraries were prepared through the immunoSEQ multiplex PCR assay. The table was pulled from immuneACCESS by TCRdb, which kept in-frame rearrangements only. Such tables lose some clones; where checked, under half of the loss comes from unresolved V genes, and the rest has no known cause. For this sample the table gives 150,000 or so clones, of which about four fifths were detected only once. The leading ten clones occupy about 29% of the sample. The sample consisted of peripheral blood. The receptor source for this set is an older woman with acute or convalescent COVID-19.

V is TRBV2 and J is TRBJ2-5; TRBD2 aligns across 10 bases. J gave up 2 bases and V 7 bases, and 7 bases lay outside the gene matches. The CDR3 loop spans 15 amino acids. Per germline, CDR1 SNHLY and CDR2 FYNNEI. The CDR3 loop reads CASNPGLAQQETQYF. The CDR3 DNA reads TGTGCCAGCAACCCGGGACTAGCGCAACAAGAGACCCAGTACTTC.

The genes are TRBV3-1 (or the pseudogene TRBV3-2) and TRBJ2-3; 7 bases are shared with TRBD2. CDR3 length equals 17 residues. V lost 4 bases, J lost 3 bases, and 13 bases stayed unmatched. Per germline, CDR1 LGHDT and CDR2 YNNKEL (reference sequence). CDR3 nucleotide sequence: TGTGCCAGCAGCCGAGGAATGATGGCTAGCGGTACAGATACGCAGTATTTT. Amino acid sequence: CASSRGMMASGTDTQYF.

The V call is TRBV3-1 (or the pseudogene TRBV3-2), the J call TRBJ1-2, with D maybe TRBD1 (6 bases). Per germline, CDR1 LGHDT and CDR2 YNNKEL (reference sequence). The germline V and J ends were trimmed by 0 bases and 4 bases, with 15 bases remaining between them. This CDR3 is 16 amino acids long. The CDR3 DNA sequence: TGTGCCAGCAGCCAAGATACGGCTCTAGGGGGCTATGGCTACACCTTC. Translation gives CASSQDTALGGYGYTF.

This clone was detected once. This CDR3 reads CASSPPGTGELFF. The CDR3 region has the DNA TGTGCCAGCAGTCCCCCGGGAACCGGGGAGCTGTTTTTT. V and J are TRBV6-2 or TRBV6-3 and TRBJ2-2; possible D gene TRBD2, 5 bases. The CDR3 is 13 residues long. The V end lost 5 bases, the J end lost 5 bases, and 9 bases lay between the germline ends. Germline-derived CDR1 and CDR2 are MNHEY and SVGEGT.

The V gene is TRBV3-1 (or the pseudogene TRBV3-2), the J gene TRBJ1-1; D call uncertain. This CDR3 contains 13 residues. Germline V gives CDR1 LGHDT, CDR2 YNNKEL (reference sequence). V was trimmed by 1 base and J by 0 bases, leaving 3 bases between them. CDR3 amino acids: CASSQVMNTEAFF. CDR3 sequence (DNA): TGTGCCAGCAGCCAAGTTATGAACACTGAAGCTTTCTTT.

This chain joins TRBV11-2 and TRBJ2-3, with TRBD2 identical over 9 bases. The CDR3 extends over 15 amino acids. Germline V gene sequence: CDR1 SGHAT, CDR2 FQNNGV. The J segment lost 5 bases and the V segment lost 5 bases, leaving 8 bases of the junction unmatched. CDR3 residues: CASSPRGGAGDTQYF. The CDR3 nucleotides are TGTGCCAGCAGCCCCCGCGGGGGGGCCGGAGATACGCAGTATTTT.

V usage is TRBV9 and J usage is TRBJ1-1; D unresolved. Germline V CDR1 and CDR2: SGDLS, YYNGEE. The CDR3 length is 15 residues. Trimming took off 0 bases at V and 1 base at J, with 10 bases between the two ends. This CDR3 reads CASSVGLRANTEAFF. In DNA form, the CDR3 reads TGTGCCAGCAGCGTAGGTTTGCGGGCGAACACTGAAGCTTTCTTT.

The chain combines TRBV27 with TRBJ2-4; possibly TRBD1 for D (6 bases). With 5 bases removed from V and 4 bases from J, the gap between germline ends came to 15 bases. CDR1 is MNHEY and CDR2 is SMNVEV in the germline V gene (reference sequence). The CDR3 is 15 residues long. As DNA, the CDR3 is TGTGCCAGCAGTATTCCAGGGGCAGGGAAAAACATTCAGTACTTC. Its translation: CASSIPGAGKNIQYF.

The rearrangement uses TRBV5-1 and TRBJ2-1, with 7 positions matching TRBD1. This CDR3 has 16 amino acids. The germline V gene encodes CDR1 SGHRS and CDR2 YFSETQ. J gave up 3 bases and V 4 bases, and 10 bases lay outside the gene matches. CDR3: CASSPEDGDSYNEQFF. CDR3 in DNA: TGCGCCAGCAGCCCTGAGGATGGGGACAGCTACAATGAGCAGTTCTTC.

V is TRBV2 and J is TRBJ1-2, with D unclear. Germline lookup yields CDR1 SNHLY and CDR2 FYNNEI. Trimming removed 5 bases at V and 0 bases at J, with 7 bases between. This CDR3 has 13 amino acids. CDR3 in amino acids: CASSTDSNYGYTF. As DNA, the CDR3 is TGTGCCAGCAGTACCGACTCTAACTATGGCTACACCTTC.

The chain joins TRBV6-5 to TRBJ1-2; D possibly corresponds to TRBD1 (5 bases). This CDR3 has 14 residues. The V end lost 5 bases, the J end lost 2 bases, and 12 bases lay between the germline ends. Looked up from germline, CDR1 is MNHEY and CDR2 is SVGAGI. This CDR3 reads CASSLGGFNYGYTF. Written as DNA, the CDR3 is TGTGCCAGCAGTCTGGGGGGGTTCAACTATGGCTACACCTTC.

The CDR3 DNA reads TGTGCCACCAGCAGCGAACAGGGAGAGCTTAATGAAAAACTGTTTTTT. Its protein product is CATSSEQGELNEKLFF. The rearrangement uses TRBV15 and TRBJ1-4; D is perhaps TRBD1 (6 bases). CDR1 LNHNV and CDR2 YYDKDF come from the germline V gene (reference sequence). This CDR3 is built from 16 residues. V lost 3 bases to trimming and J lost 4 bases, with 15 bases between them.

On this clone itself: The same CDR3 can be traced to other DNA sequences in this sample. The V gene is TRBV5-1, the J gene TRBJ2-3; 10 bases line up with TRBD1. The CDR3 extends over 16 amino acids. The germline V gene encodes CDR1 SGHRS and CDR2 YFSETQ. Unmatched junction bases numbered 11, after V lost 4 bases and J lost 6 bases. CDR3 DNA sequence: TGCGCCAGCAGCCTCCGCCCGGGACAGGGGACCGATACGCAGTATTTT. Its protein product is CASSLRPGQGTDTQYF. Full variable domain (outside the CDR3, taken from reference TRBV5-1 and TRBJ2-3): KAGVTQTPRYLIKTRGQQVTLSCSPISGHRSVSWYQQTPGQGLQFLFEYFSETQRNKGNFPGRFSGRQFSNSRSEMNVSTLELGDSALYLCASSLRPGQGTDTQYFGPGTRLTVL.

CDR3 loop: CASSFGPREQYF. CDR3 nucleotide sequence: TGTGCCAGCAGCTTCGGTCCGAGGGAGCAGTATTTT. This chain uses TRBV11-2 with TRBJ2-3, with a possible D match to TRBD2 (5 bases). The CDR3 has 12 amino acids. CDR1 and CDR2 (germline): SGHAT, FQNNGV. Trimming left V 3 bases short and J 11 bases short, with 12 bases between.

The rearrangement links TRBV19 to TRBJ1-5, with D unclear. The V end was cut by 5 bases, the J end by 7 bases, with 15 bases between. The CDR3 consists of 14 residues. Looked up from germline, CDR1 is LNHDA and CDR2 is SQIVND (reference sequence). CDR3 residues: CASSASRVNQPQHF. The CDR3 DNA reads as TGTGCCAGTAGTGCTTCTCGGGTTAACCAGCCCCAGCATTTT.